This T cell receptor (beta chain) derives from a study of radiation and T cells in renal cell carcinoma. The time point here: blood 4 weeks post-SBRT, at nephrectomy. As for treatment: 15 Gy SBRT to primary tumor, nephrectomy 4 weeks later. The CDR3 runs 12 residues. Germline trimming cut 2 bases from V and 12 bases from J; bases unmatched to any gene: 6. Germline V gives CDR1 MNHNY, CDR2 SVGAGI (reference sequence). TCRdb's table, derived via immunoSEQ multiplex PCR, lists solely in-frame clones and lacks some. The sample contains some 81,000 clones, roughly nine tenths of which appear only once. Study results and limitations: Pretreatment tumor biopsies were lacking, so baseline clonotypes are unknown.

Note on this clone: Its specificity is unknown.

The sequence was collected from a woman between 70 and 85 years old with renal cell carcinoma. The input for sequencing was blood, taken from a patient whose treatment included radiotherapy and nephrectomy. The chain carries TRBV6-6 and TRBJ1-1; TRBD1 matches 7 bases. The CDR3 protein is CASSYLRQGTFF. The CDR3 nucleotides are TGTGCCAGCAGTTACCTGCGACAGGGAACTTTCTTT.